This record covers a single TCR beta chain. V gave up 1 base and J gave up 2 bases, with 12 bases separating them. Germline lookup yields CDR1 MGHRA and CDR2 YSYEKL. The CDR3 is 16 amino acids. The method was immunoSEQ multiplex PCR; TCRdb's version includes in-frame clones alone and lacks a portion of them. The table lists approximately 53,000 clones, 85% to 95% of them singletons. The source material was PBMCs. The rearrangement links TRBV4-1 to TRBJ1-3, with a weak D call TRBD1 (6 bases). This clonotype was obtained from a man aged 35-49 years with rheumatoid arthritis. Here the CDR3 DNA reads TGCGCCAGCAGCCAAGGACTGGGGGCGACTGGAAACACCATATATTTT. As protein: CASSQGLGATGNTIYF.